This TCR beta chain was profiled in a study of Ad26.COV2.S vaccination and SARS-CoV-2 variants. At the level of the study: Ad26.COV2.S given intramuscularly, once or twice 56 days apart.

The study's findings and limits: There was reportedly substantial breadth in spike-specific CD8+ and CD4+ T cell responses after vaccination.

The treatment: some 20 received Ad26.COV2.S at low or high dose, single or two shots; 5 received placebo; per-sample allocation not given. Day 63 after the first injection of vaccine or placebo was the sampling time. An adult of 18-55 years in Boston served as donor. In germline, CDR1 is SGDLS, CDR2 YYNGEE. The CDR3 sequence is 16 residues long. Between the trimmed V and J ends, which lost 0 bases and 2 bases, there was a span of 14 bases. The data were produced by immunoSEQ multiplex PCR, yet TCRdb's version contains in-frame clones alone and is incomplete. The repertoire holds about 460,000 clones, with 80% to 90% as singletons. As concerns this clone: What it binds is not known.

The clonotype originates from a person aged 18-65 years who received the Ad26.COV2.S COVID-19 vaccine or a placebo. The input for sequencing was peripheral blood, taken in a trial of Ad26.COV2.S vaccine versus placebo. The chain recombines TRBV9 with TRBJ2-5; TRBD2 is a possible D gene (5 bases). The CDR3 protein is CASSVDPGRGQETQYF. CDR3 sequence (DNA): TGTGCCAGCAGCGTAGATCCGGGGAGAGGGCAAGAGACCCAGTACTTC.